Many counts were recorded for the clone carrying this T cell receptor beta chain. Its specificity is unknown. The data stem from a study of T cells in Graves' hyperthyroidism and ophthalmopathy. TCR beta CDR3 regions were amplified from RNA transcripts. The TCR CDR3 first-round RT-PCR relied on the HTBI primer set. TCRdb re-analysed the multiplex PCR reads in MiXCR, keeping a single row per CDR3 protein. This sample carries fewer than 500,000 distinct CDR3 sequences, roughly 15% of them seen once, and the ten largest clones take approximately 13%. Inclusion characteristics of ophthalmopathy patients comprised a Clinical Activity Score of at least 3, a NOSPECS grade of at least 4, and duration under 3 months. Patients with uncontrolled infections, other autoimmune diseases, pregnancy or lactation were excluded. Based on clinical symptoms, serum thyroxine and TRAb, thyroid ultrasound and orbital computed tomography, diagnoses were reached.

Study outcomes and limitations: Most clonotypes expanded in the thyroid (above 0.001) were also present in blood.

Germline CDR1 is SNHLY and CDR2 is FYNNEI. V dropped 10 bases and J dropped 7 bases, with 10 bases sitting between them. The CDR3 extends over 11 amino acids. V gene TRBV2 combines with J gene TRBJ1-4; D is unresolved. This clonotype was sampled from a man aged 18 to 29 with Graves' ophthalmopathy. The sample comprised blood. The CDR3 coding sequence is TGTGCCACCCTGGGAGGTGAAAAACTGTTTTTT. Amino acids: CATLGGEKLFF.